The 10 T cell receptor beta chains presented below share a single source sample, sequenced in a study of CXCR3-negative and CXCR3-positive naive CD8 T cells. General study points: A higher hydrophobicity marked the TRB CDR3s of CXCR3-positive naive cells versus CXCR3-negative naive cells.

No cognate antigen is known for these TCRs. The authors prepared UMI-labeled TRB cDNA libraries by 5' RACE. From its re-call of the 5' RACE reads, TCRdb lists each CDR3 protein once, without DNA. The sample data list more than 80,000 distinct CDR3 sequences. What was sequenced was naive CXCR3+ CD8+ T cells from blood. Documented subset: CD45RO-CCR7+CD27+CD95- naive CD8+ T cells expressing CXCR3 (TNR3+). Receptors were obtained from a human donor in good health. Some clones in this sample may be carry-over from other donors' samples.

This chain links TRBV7-9 with TRBJ1-5; the D call from TCRdb, TRBD1, cannot be confirmed without DNA. CDR3 size: 15 residues. Germline lookup yields CDR1 SEHNR and CDR2 FQNEAQ (reference sequence). The CDR3: CASSLAVEGNQPQHF. Variable domain in full (rest from reference TRBV7-9 and TRBJ1-5): DTGVSQNPRHKITKRGQNVTFRCDPISEHNRLYWYRQTLGQGPEFLTYFQNEAQLEKSRLLSDRFSAERPKGSFSTLEIQRTEQGDSAMYLCASSLAVEGNQPQHFGDGTRLSIL.

This rearrangement joins TRBV6-6 to TRBJ2-3; lacking DNA, the TRBD2 call made by TCRdb goes unchecked. The CDR3 spans 18 residues. Germline-derived CDR1 and CDR2 are MNHNY and SVGAGI (reference sequence). The CDR3 reads CASSYQPSGYQSTDTQYF.

V usage is TRBV27 and J usage is TRBJ2-7; TCRdb calls TRBD2, which cannot be checked without DNA. The germline CDR1 and CDR2 sequences are MNHEY and SMNVEV (reference sequence). The CDR3 contains 15 residues. CDR3 sequence reads: CASSLYSGGRNEQYF.

This chain's CDR3 is CSVVPGGTANHYEQYF. The gene calls are TRBV29-1 and TRBJ2-7; lacking DNA, the TRBD1 call made by TCRdb goes unchecked. The CDR3 consists of 16 residues. Germline lookup yields CDR1 SQVTM and CDR2 ANQGSEA.

V gene TRBV9 combines with J gene TRBJ2-1; TCRdb calls TRBD1, which cannot be checked without DNA. CDR1 is SGDLS and CDR2 is YYNGEE in the germline V gene. The CDR3 totals 12 residues. This CDR3 is CASSVDDSQVFF.

This rearrangement joins TRBV15 to TRBJ2-2; checking the TCRdb D call of TRBD2 is not possible without DNA. This CDR3 is built from 16 residues. Looked up from germline, CDR1 is LNHNV and CDR2 is YYDKDF (reference sequence). The CDR3 sequence is CATSPPRGGGTGELFF.

The J gene is TRBJ2-5, the V gene TRBV5-6; as DNA is missing, the TRBD1 call by TCRdb cannot be tested. The germline CDR1 and CDR2 sequences are SGHDT and YYEEEE. The CDR3 has 15 amino acids. CDR3 region: CASSPWTGPPETQYF.

This chain links TRBV10-3 with TRBJ2-3; TCRdb reports TRBD2, a call that lacks DNA to check it against. In germline, CDR1 is ENHRY, CDR2 SYGVKD. This CDR3 comprises 16 residues. The CDR3 region is CAIAPSLDVSTDTQYF.

The J gene is TRBJ1-1, the V gene TRBV20-1. Germline V gives CDR1 DFQATT, CDR2 SNEGSKA (reference sequence). CDR3 length: 12 residues. This CDR3 is CSAIGIWPEAFF.

The J gene is TRBJ2-7, the V gene TRBV12-3 or TRBV12-4. CDR3 size: 12 residues. This CDR3 reads CASSPMGYEQYF.